The next 15 T cell receptor beta chains were all read from a single sample in a study of T cell clonality in common variable immunodeficiency (dated by TCRdb to 2015 to 2017). The method behind the library was the immunoSEQ multiplex PCR assay. Not all clones reach the TCRdb copy of this immuneACCESS table, which keeps in-frame sequences only. Checked studies attribute under half of the gap to unresolved V genes and leave the rest unexplained. This sample contains about 23,000 clones, none of which is a singleton. 8.9% of the sample comes from the top ten. The paper as a whole reports these results and caveats: Reportedly, TCRbeta sequences from CVID had fewer deletions and N-nucleotide insertions, and highly modified clones with 13 or more V deletions were absent from CVID.

Their antigens are not known. The source material was peripheral blood mononuclear cells. The receptors here all came from a human donor with common variable immunodeficiency.

This clone was detected only a few times. Coverage ceases 3 residues before the CDR3 finishes, and the germline J gene fills in the end. The chain is built from TRBV5-1 and TRBJ2-7; 10 nucleotides match TRBD1. Germline assignment: CDR1 SGHRS and CDR2 YFSETQ. CDR3 length equals 14 residues. Trimming took 3 bases from V and 3 from J; bases not matched to a gene: 3. The DNA read from the CDR3 is TGCGCCAGCAGCTCCCGGGACAGGGGCTACGAG. Translating it yields CASSSRDRGYE. The whole CDR3 reads CASSSRDRGYEQYF.

The DNA read from the CDR3 is TGCGCCAGCAGCTTGAGCGGGGTCAACAATGAG. It yields the protein CASSLSGVNNE. The CDR3 in full is CASSLSGVNNEQFF. V usage is TRBV5-1 and J usage is TRBJ2-1, with 7 bases matching TRBD2. The read terminates 3 residues ahead of where the CDR3 ends, so the germline J gene completes it. The germline V gene has CDR1 SGHRS and CDR2 YFSETQ. The CDR3 totals 14 residues. The trim removed 1 base at V and 5 bases at J, leaving 3 bases unmatched.

This clone has ten or more counts. The CDR3: CAWSVLTKRGNEQFF. The DNA read from the CDR3 is TGTGCCTGGAGTGTACTGACCAAACGGGGAAATGAG. This sequence joins TRBV30 and TRBJ2-1, with D possibly matching TRBD2 (5 bases). The CDR3 goes on 3 residues after the read ends, and that part is filled in from the germline J gene. CDR1 is GTSNPN, CDR2 SVGIG, per germline (reference sequence). The CDR3 is 15 residues long. Between the trimmed V and J ends, which lost 0 bases and 7 bases, there was a span of 16 bases.

Notes on this clone: The DNA ends 3 residues before the CDR3 does, and the rest of the CDR3 is filled in from the germline J gene. This sequence joins TRBV5-6 and TRBJ2-5, with D perhaps matching TRBD2 (7 bases). The germline gives CDR1 SGHDT, CDR2 YYEEEE. The CDR3 consists of 15 residues. V gave up 0 bases and J gave up 2 bases, with 11 bases separating them. CDR3: CASSLAGGLQETQYF. CDR3 DNA, as far as it was read: TGTGCCAGCAGCTTGGCCGGGGGGCTACAAGAGACC.

To note about this clone: The read comes to an end 3 residues before the CDR3 does, leaving the germline J gene to fill in the end. The chain employs TRBV19 and TRBJ1-6, with TRBD1 as a possible D gene (6 bases). Germline CDR1 reads LNHDA; CDR2 reads SQIVND (reference sequence). The CDR3 is 15 amino acids. V lost 6 bases and J lost 6, with 15 bases in between. CDR3 sequence reads: CASRLDRSPNSPLHF. Partial CDR3 DNA: TGTGCCAGTAGGCTTGACAGGAGCCCTAATTCACCC.

Worth noting for this clone: The read terminates 3 residues ahead of where the CDR3 ends, so the germline J gene completes it. The chain recombines TRBV7-9 with TRBJ1-4; possible D gene TRBD1, 6 bases. The CDR3 sequence is 14 residues long. Germline assignment: CDR1 SEHNR and CDR2 FQNEAQ (reference sequence). V shed 4 bases and J shed 8 bases, with 14 bases lying between them. The covered CDR3 bases are TGTGCCAGCAGCTCCGGACAGCTAGAGGAAAAA. Translated: CASSSGQLEEK. In full, the CDR3 reads CASSSGQLEEKLFF.

This clone is termed medium-sized. Read data end 3 residues before the CDR3 end; the end is taken from the germline J gene. The same CDR3 arises from other DNA sequences in this sample as well. The chain links TRBV19 to TRBJ2-5, with a tentative D call TRBD1 (5 bases). The CDR3 sequence is 14 residues long. The germline gives CDR1 LNHDA, CDR2 SQIVND (reference sequence). With 3 bases removed from V and 4 bases from J, the gap between germline ends came to 12 bases. The DNA read from the CDR3 is TGTGCCAGTAGTATTCAAGGGGCGGCAGAGACC. Its protein is CASSIQGAAET. The full CDR3 sequence reads CASSIQGAAETQYF.

Notes on this clone: The read terminates 3 residues before the CDR3 end, so the remaining end is supplied by the germline J gene. The identical CDR3 is also encoded by other nucleotide sequences in the sample. The chain has TRBV19 and TRBJ1-5, with 7 nucleotides matching TRBD1. The CDR3 runs to 15 residues. Germline CDR1 is LNHDA and CDR2 is SQIVND (reference sequence). With 4 bases clipped from V and 7 bases from J, the junction kept 10 bases outside the gene matches. Partial CDR3 DNA: TGTGCCAGTAGTACCTTCAGACAGGGAGCGCAGCCC. This codes for CASSTFRQGAQP. The whole CDR3 sequence is CASSTFRQGAQPQHF.

This clone was counted a few times. The CDR3 is cut off 3 residues early in the read; its end comes from the germline J gene. The chain links TRBV19 to TRBJ2-2, with D perhaps TRBD1 (5 bases). Germline V gene data show CDR1 as LNHDA and CDR2 as SQIVND (reference sequence). This CDR3 comprises 15 residues. The germline V and J ends were trimmed by 4 bases and 4 bases, with 13 bases remaining between them. Partial CDR3 DNA: TGTGCCAGTAGTAGATATCAGGGATCCACCGGGGAG. Amino acids: CASSRYQGSTGE. The full-length CDR3 reads as CASSRYQGSTGELFF.

This clone was seen a handful of times. The read comes to an end 3 residues before the CDR3 does, leaving the germline J gene to fill in the end. This chain joins TRBV29-1 and TRBJ1-5, with 7 nucleotides matching TRBD1. The CDR3 consists of 14 residues. With 3 bases clipped from V and 0 bases from J, the junction kept 2 bases outside the gene matches. Germline V gene lookup returns CDR1 SQVTM and CDR2 ANQGSEA. CDR3 sequence: CSVETGNSNQPQHF. The CDR3 DNA, read in part, is TGCAGCGTTGAGACAGGGAATAGCAATCAGCCC.

With regard to this clone: The read ends 3 residues early relative to the CDR3; the germline J gene fills the gap. This chain joins TRBV19 and TRBJ1-1; the match to TRBD1 covers 9 bases. CDR1 and CDR2 (germline): LNHDA, SQIVND (reference sequence). The CDR3 length is 14 residues. V was clipped by 4 bases and J by 5 bases; unmatched bases: 5. CDR3 protein: CASSTGQGWTEAFF. The sequenced part of the CDR3 DNA is TGTGCCAGTAGTACCGGACAGGGGTGGACTGAA.

Incomplete CDR3 DNA: TGCAGTGCTAGGGCGGGCGGAGAGACC. This sequence encodes CSARAGGET. The complete CDR3 reads CSARAGGETQYF. The V gene is TRBV20-1, the J gene TRBJ2-5, with TRBD2 as a possible D gene (5 bases). The read falls 3 residues short of the CDR3 end, and the missing part is taken from the germline J gene. Trimming shortened V by 3 bases and J by 4 bases, and 9 bases separated the two germline ends. This CDR3 region has 12 residues. Germline CDR1 and CDR2: DFQATT and SNEGSKA (reference sequence).

To note about this clone: The read terminates 3 residues ahead of where the CDR3 ends, so the germline J gene completes it. V gene TRBV5-6 combines with J gene TRBJ2-3; D not resolved. There are 15 residues in the CDR3. Germline V gene lookup returns CDR1 SGHDT and CDR2 YYEEEE. Deletions cut 2 bases from V and 1 base from J, with 11 bases between. The CDR3 loop reads CASSFDTLRTDTQYF. The sequenced part of the CDR3 DNA is TGTGCCAGCAGCTTTGACACTCTCCGCACAGATACG.

This clone appeared many times. The CDR3 extends 3 residues past the end of the read, so its final part is completed from the germline J gene. J is TRBJ2-3 and V is TRBV18; D is possibly TRBD1 (5 bases). CDR3 length: 13 amino acids. V lost 3 bases and J lost 5, with 9 bases in between. Germline CDR1 and CDR2: KGHSH and LQKENI. Incomplete CDR3 DNA: TGTGCCAGCTCACCGGCAGGGAAAGATACG. Its translation: CASSPAGKDT. The whole CDR3 reads CASSPAGKDTQYF.

In this sample, this clone turned up a few times. The observed sequence ends 3 residues before the CDR3 terminus, with the missing tail filled in from the germline J gene. The J gene is TRBJ2-2, the V gene TRBV19, with D possibly TRBD2 on 6 matching bases. Germline loops: CDR1 LNHDA, CDR2 SQIVND (reference sequence). The CDR3 loop spans 17 amino acids. The V and J ends lost 7 bases and 4 bases respectively, with 22 bases between them. The CDR3: CASNTDWGLGGTGELFF. Incomplete CDR3 DNA: TGTGCCAGTAACACCGACTGGGGACTTGGGGGCACCGGGGAG.